This T cell receptor beta chain stems from a study of T cell responses to AZD1222 COVID-19 vaccine. Findings of the study overall: Per reports, nearly half of all spike-specific TCRs target regions that are unmutated in variants. Donors were chiefly white British, with a greater number of females, and clonal diversity was perhaps underestimated. Sampling captured repertoires only after the peak T cell response.

With respect to this clone: No antigen is known for it.

The protocol was immunoSEQ multiplex PCR, while the TCRdb copy is restricted to in-frame clones and leaves out a portion. The sample includes about 130,000 clones, about nine tenths of them seen just once. CDR1 is SGHTA, CDR2 FQGNSA, per germline. This CDR3 spans 13 amino acids. V lost 5 bases and J lost 7; bases outside the gene matches: 7. This TCR came from an adult who received the AZD1222 COVID-19 vaccine. The sequenced sample was peripheral blood, obtained 28 days after the second AZD1222 dose. The chain employs TRBV7-2 and TRBJ1-2; 7 bases fit TRBD1. CDR3 nucleotides: TGTGCCAGCAGCCCAACAGGGGCTCTTGGCTACACCTTC. It encodes CASSPTGALGYTF.